The next 8 T cell receptor beta chains were all read from a single sample in a study of blood T cell repertoires in COVID-19. The protocol was immunoSEQ multiplex PCR, while the TCRdb copy is restricted to in-frame clones and leaves out a portion. The sample lists a few hundred thousand clones; roughly 88% were seen once. Input material: PBMCs or T cells enriched from blood (not recorded which). The source of these receptors is a woman aged 18-29 years who had been exposed to COVID-19.

The rearrangement links TRBV6-4 to TRBJ2-1, with D possibly TRBD2 on 6 matching bases. The CDR3 is made up of 16 amino acids. CDR1 and CDR2 (germline): MRHNA, SNTAGT. V gave up 4 bases and J gave up 3 bases, with 16 bases separating them. The CDR3 here is CASSVSGTAYYNEQFF. Written as DNA, the CDR3 is TGTGCCAGCAGTGTGTCCGGGACTGCATACTACAATGAGCAGTTCTTC.

V usage is TRBV25-1 and J usage is TRBJ2-3, with D unclear. Germline V lookup: CDR1 MGHDK, CDR2 SYGVNS. The CDR3 totals 13 residues. V gave up 1 base and J gave up 4 bases, with 6 bases separating them. For the CDR3, the DNA is TGTGCCAGCAGTGAATTCCTAGCAGATACGCAGTATTTT. This gives the protein CASSEFLADTQYF.

This rearrangement joins TRBV28 to TRBJ1-6, with 9 bases lining up with TRBD1. The CDR3 sequence is 13 residues long. J gave up 7 bases and V 6 bases, and 1 base lay outside the gene matches. Per germline, CDR1 MDHEN and CDR2 SYDVKM. CDR3 in amino acids: CASRTGGNSPLHF. The CDR3 nucleotides read TGTGCCAGCAGGACAGGGGGGAATTCACCCCTCCACTTT. The variable domain in full, with the rest retrieved from reference TRBV28 and TRBJ1-6, is DVKVTQSSRYLVKRTGEKVFLECVQDMDHENMFWYRQDPGLGLRLIYFSYDVKMKEKGDIPEGYSVSREKKERFSLILESASTNQTSMYLCASRTGGNSPLHFGNGTRLTVT.

V gene TRBV7-9 combines with J gene TRBJ1-5; 9 bases fit TRBD1. Germline values: CDR1 SEHNR, CDR2 FQNEAQ (reference sequence). The CDR3 is made up of 15 amino acids. The ends lost 4 bases at V and 1 base at J; junction bases unmatched: 2. CDR3 region: CASSSGQGSNQPQHF. Here the CDR3 DNA reads TGTGCCAGCAGCTCGGGACAGGGCAGCAATCAGCCCCAGCATTTT.

The genes are TRBV7-8 and TRBJ2-7; 7 bases fit TRBD2. Germline CDR1 is SGHVS and CDR2 is FQNEAQ. The CDR3 runs 16 residues. Trimming at V came to 0 bases and at J to 0 bases, leaving 5 bases not matched to a gene. The CDR3 nucleotides read TGTGCCAGCAGCTTAGCCGGTCTAGCGGACTCCTACGAGCAGTACTTC. Translated, it gives CASSLAGLADSYEQYF.

The gene calls are TRBV7-2 and TRBJ2-7; TRBD1 is a possible D gene (6 bases). Trimming took off 5 bases at V and 5 bases at J, with 19 bases between the two ends. The germline CDR1 and CDR2 sequences are SGHTA and FQGNSA. The CDR3 sequence is 15 residues long. This CDR3 reads CASSHRTQGFNEQYF. Here the CDR3 DNA reads TGTGCCAGCAGCCATCGGACCCAGGGGTTTAACGAGCAGTACTTC.

The chain couples TRBV7-2 to TRBJ2-3; TRBD2 agrees at 12 bases. The germline gives CDR1 SGHTA, CDR2 FQGNSA. This CDR3 has 16 amino acids. V trimming: 7 bases; J trimming: 0 bases; junction bases outside the gene matches: 5. CDR3 nucleotide sequence: TGTGCCAGCATAACTAGCGGGGGGCTTAGCACAGATACGCAGTATTTT. This translates into CASITSGGLSTDTQYF.

The chain is built from TRBV7-9 and TRBJ2-1, with 9 nucleotides matching TRBD2. The V and J ends lost 2 bases and 6 bases, in that order; junction bases with no gene match: 5. Germline CDR1 reads SEHNR; CDR2 reads FQNEAQ (reference sequence). This CDR3 comprises 15 residues. CDR3 region: CASSLRRLAVNEQFF. The DNA for the CDR3 is TGTGCCAGCAGCTTAAGGAGACTAGCGGTCAATGAGCAGTTCTTC.